Shown below are 10 T cell receptor beta chains from a single sample sequenced in a study of control samples from healthy donors and cancer patients. Only in-frame clones appear in the TCRdb table, and some are missing; sequencing was by immunoSEQ multiplex PCR. The data hold approximately 170,000 clones, with 85% to 95% observed a single time. The sample comprised blood. Source of these receptors: a man aged 25-40 years in good health.

CDR3 sequence: CATSAVTRSYGYTF. CDR3 DNA sequence: TGTGCCACCAGTGCTGTTACAAGGAGCTATGGCTACACCTTC. The gene calls are TRBV24-1 and TRBJ1-2; D gene unclear. The CDR3 sequence is 14 residues long. Germline CDR1 reads KGHDR; CDR2 reads SFDVKD. Trimming took 5 bases from V and 4 from J, leaving 13 bases between them.

This rearrangement joins TRBV7-9 to TRBJ2-2; D possibly corresponds to TRBD2 (5 bases). The CDR3 consists of 17 residues. V shed 7 bases and J shed 0 bases, with 18 bases lying between them. Germline loops: CDR1 SEHNR, CDR2 FQNEAQ (reference sequence). For the CDR3, the DNA is TGTGCCAGCATACCCCTCTTGGACGGGACGAACACCGGGGAGCTGTTTTTT. Protein: CASIPLLDGTNTGELFF.

This clone was seen once. The chain has TRBV7-9 and TRBJ2-1; the D is unclear. Trimming took off 5 bases at V and 6 bases at J, with 14 bases between the two ends. In germline, CDR1 is SEHNR, CDR2 FQNEAQ (reference sequence). CDR3 size: 14 residues. The CDR3 is CASSQALRGNEQFF. CDR3 nucleotide sequence: TGTGCCAGCAGCCAGGCACTTAGAGGCAATGAGCAGTTCTTC.

The chain is built from TRBV6-5 and TRBJ1-4; D is uncertain. The germline V gene has CDR1 MNHEY and CDR2 SVGAGI. The CDR3 sequence is 15 residues long. The V end lost 5 bases, the J end lost 7 bases, and 17 bases lay between the germline ends. Here the CDR3 reads CASSNPTPEPEKLFF. For the CDR3, the DNA is TGTGCCAGCAGTAACCCGACTCCAGAGCCTGAAAAACTGTTTTTT.

The CDR3 nucleotides are TGTGCCAGCAGCTTGGAAGGGAGAGTCACCGGGGAGCTGTTTTTT. Its translation: CASSLEGRVTGELFF. The chain carries TRBV11-1 and TRBJ2-2; D might be TRBD2 (5 bases). Germline CDR1 and CDR2: SGHAT and FQDESV (reference sequence). The V end was cut by 3 bases, the J end by 4 bases, with 12 bases between. CDR3 size: 15 residues.

The genes are TRBV3-1 (or the pseudogene TRBV3-2) and TRBJ2-2; D unclear. Germline CDR1 reads LGHDT; CDR2 reads YNNKEL (reference sequence). V shed 3 bases and J shed 4 bases, with 6 bases lying between them. CDR3 size: 13 residues. In DNA, the CDR3 is TGTGCCAGCAGCCACCAGACCACCGGGGAGCTGTTTTTT. It codes for CASSHQTTGELFF.

This chain connects TRBV4-1 to TRBJ1-4, with D possibly matching TRBD1 (5 bases). Looked up from germline, CDR1 is MGHRA and CDR2 is YSYEKL. The ends were cut back, 0 bases at V and 7 bases at J, with 15 bases in the middle. The CDR3 has 16 residues. The CDR3 loop reads CASSQEGTGRSEKLFF. CDR3 sequence (DNA): TGCGCCAGCAGCCAAGAGGGGACCGGGCGGAGTGAAAAACTGTTTTTT.

CDR3 residues: CASSLQGGAGTGELFF. The CDR3 bases are TGCGCCAGCAGCCTCCAGGGGGGGGCCGGCACCGGGGAGCTGTTTTTT. The chain couples TRBV4-1 to TRBJ2-2; D possibly uses TRBD1 or TRBD2 (7 bases each). The germline V and J ends were trimmed by 4 bases and 4 bases, with 16 bases remaining between them. The CDR3 runs 16 residues. Germline V gene sequence: CDR1 MGHRA, CDR2 YSYEKL.

The V and J genes are TRBV27 and TRBJ2-7; D is tentatively TRBD1 or TRBD2 (5 bases each). This CDR3 is 14 amino acids long. Trimming removed 2 bases at V and 4 bases at J, with 12 bases between. Germline CDR1 reads MNHEY; CDR2 reads SMNVEV (reference sequence). CDR3 DNA sequence: TGTGCCAGCAGTTTAAGAGGGGCACAATACGAGCAGTACTTC. As protein: CASSLRGAQYEQYF.

The chain is built from TRBV5-6 and TRBJ1-5, with D perhaps TRBD1 (6 bases). The CDR3 length is 16 residues. V lost 1 base to trimming and J lost 1 base, with 12 bases between them. Germline CDR1 is SGHDT and CDR2 is YYEEEE. CDR3 bases: TGTGCCAGCAGCTTGAGACAGGTATGGAGCAATCAGCCCCAGCATTTT. Amino acid sequence: CASSLRQVWSNQPQHF.